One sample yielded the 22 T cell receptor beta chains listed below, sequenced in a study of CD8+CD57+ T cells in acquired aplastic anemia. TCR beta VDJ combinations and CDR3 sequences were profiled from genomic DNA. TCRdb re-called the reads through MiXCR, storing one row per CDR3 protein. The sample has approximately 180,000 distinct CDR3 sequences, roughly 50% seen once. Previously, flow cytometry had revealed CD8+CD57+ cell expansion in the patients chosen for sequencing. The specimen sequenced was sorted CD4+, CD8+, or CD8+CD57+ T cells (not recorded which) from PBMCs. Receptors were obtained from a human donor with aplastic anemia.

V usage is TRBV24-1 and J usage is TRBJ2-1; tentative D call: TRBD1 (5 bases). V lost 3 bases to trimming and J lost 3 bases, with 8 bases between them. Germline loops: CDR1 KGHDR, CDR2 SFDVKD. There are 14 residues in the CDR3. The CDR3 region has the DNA TGTGCCACCAGTGATAGGACATACTACAATGAGCAGTTCTTC. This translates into CATSDRTYYNEQFF.

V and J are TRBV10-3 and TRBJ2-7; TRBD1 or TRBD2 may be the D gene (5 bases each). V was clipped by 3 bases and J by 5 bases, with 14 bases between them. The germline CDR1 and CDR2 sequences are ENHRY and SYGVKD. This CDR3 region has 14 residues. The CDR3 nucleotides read TGTGCCATCAGTGACTCAGGGAGAAGGCACGAGCAGTACTTC. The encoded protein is CAISDSGRRHEQYF.

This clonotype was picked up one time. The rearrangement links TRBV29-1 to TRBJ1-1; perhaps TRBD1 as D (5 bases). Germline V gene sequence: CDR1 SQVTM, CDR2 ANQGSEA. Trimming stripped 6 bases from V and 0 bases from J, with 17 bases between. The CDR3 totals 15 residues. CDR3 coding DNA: TGCAGCGTCGCAATTCTTCGGGGGTTGAACACTGAAGCTTTCTTT. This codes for CSVAILRGLNTEAFF. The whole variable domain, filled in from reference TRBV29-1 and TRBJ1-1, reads SAVISQKPSRDICQRGTSLTIQCQVDSQVTMMFWYRQQPGQSLTLIATANQGSEATYESGFVIDKFPISRPNLTFSTLTVSNMSPEDSSIYLCSVAILRGLNTEAFFGQGTRLTVV.

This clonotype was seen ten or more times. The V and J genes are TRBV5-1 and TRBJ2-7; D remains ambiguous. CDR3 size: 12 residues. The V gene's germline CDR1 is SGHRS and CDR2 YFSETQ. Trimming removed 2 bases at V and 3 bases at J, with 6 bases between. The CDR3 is CASSFDRYEQYF. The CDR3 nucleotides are TGCGCCAGCAGCTTTGACCGCTACGAGCAGTACTTC.

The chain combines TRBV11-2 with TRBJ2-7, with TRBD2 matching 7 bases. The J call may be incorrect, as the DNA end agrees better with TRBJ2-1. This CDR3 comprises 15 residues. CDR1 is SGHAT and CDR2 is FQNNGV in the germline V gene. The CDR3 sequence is CASSIHGTINNEQFF. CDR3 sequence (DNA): TGTGCCAGCAGCATACACGGGACTATAAACAATGAGCAGTTCTTC.

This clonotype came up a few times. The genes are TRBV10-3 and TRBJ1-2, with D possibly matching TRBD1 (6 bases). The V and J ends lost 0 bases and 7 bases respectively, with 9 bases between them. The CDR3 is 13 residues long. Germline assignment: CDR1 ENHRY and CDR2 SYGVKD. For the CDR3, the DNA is TGTGCCATCAGTGAGTCAGGGGGGCGTGGCTACACCTTC. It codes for CAISESGGRGYTF.

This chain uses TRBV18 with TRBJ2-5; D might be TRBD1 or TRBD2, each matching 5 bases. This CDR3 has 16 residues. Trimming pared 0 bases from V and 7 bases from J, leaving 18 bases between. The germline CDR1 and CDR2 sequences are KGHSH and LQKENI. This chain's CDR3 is CASSPPLQGPGWTQYF. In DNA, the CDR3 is TGTGCCAGCTCACCACCACTCCAGGGCCCGGGGTGGACCCAGTACTTC.

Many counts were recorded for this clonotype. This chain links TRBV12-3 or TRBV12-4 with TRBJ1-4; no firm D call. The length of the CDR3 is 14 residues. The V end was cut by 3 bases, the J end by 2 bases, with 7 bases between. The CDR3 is CASSFGSTNEKLFF. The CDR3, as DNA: TGTGCCAGCAGTTTTGGGTCCACTAATGAAAAACTGTTTTTT.

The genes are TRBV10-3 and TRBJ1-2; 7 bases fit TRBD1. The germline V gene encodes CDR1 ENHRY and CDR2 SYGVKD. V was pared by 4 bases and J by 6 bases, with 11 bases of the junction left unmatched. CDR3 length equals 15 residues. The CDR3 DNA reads TGTGCCATCAGTGCCGATATAACAGGGGTCCATGGCTACACCTTC. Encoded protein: CAISADITGVHGYTF.

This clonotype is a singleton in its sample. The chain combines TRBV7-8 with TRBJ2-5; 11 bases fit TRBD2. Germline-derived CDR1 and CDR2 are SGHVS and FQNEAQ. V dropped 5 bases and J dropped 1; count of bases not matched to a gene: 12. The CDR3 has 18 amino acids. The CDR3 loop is CASSHALGLAAFQETQYF. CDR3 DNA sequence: TGTGCCAGCAGCCATGCGCTGGGACTAGCGGCTTTCCAAGAGACCCAGTACTTC.

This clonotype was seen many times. CDR3 nucleotide sequence: TGCAGTGCTCAATACGGGACAGGGGCCCACGAGCAGTACTTC. It encodes CSAQYGTGAHEQYF. The J gene is TRBJ2-7, the V gene TRBV20-1, with 10 bases identical to TRBD1. The CDR3 has 14 residues. CDR1 is DFQATT, CDR2 SNEGSKA, per germline (reference sequence). V lost 5 bases to trimming and J lost 5 bases; unmatched junction nucleotides: 9.

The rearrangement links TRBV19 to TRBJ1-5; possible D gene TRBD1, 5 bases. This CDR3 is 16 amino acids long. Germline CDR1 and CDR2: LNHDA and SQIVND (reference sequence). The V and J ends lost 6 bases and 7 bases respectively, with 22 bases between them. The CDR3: CASRLTGGAGGQPQHF. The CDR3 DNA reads TGTGCCAGTAGGCTGACCGGGGGTGCAGGCGGCCAGCCCCAGCATTTT. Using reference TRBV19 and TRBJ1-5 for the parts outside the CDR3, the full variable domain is DGGITQSPKYLFRKEGQNVTLSCEQNLNHDAMYWYRQDPGQGLRLIYYSQIVNDFQKGDIAEGYSVSREKKESFPLTVTSAQKNPTAFYLCASRLTGGAGGQPQHFGDGTRLSIL.

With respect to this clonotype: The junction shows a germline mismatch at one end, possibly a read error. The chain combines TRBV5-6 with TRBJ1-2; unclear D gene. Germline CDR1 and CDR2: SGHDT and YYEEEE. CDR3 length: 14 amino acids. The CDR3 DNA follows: TGTGCCAACAGCTCACCCCCGCCGAGCGTCCGCTACACCTTC. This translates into CANSSPPPSVRYTF. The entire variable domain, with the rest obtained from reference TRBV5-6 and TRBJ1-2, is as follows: DAGVTQSPTHLIKTRGQQVTLRCSPKSGHDTVSWYQQALGQGPQFIFQYYEEEERQRGNFPDRFSGHQFPNYSSELNVNALLLGDSALYLCANSSPPPSVRYTFGSGTRLTVV.

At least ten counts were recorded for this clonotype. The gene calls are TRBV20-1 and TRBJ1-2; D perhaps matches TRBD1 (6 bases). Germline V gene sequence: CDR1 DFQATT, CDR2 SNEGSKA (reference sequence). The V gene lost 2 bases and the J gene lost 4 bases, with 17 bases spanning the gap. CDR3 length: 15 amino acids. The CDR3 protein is CSARSGSGETYGYTF. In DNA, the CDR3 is TGCAGTGCTAGAAGTGGCTCAGGGGAAACCTATGGCTACACCTTC.

CDR3 bases: TGTGCCAGCAGCTTAGGACGACAGGGAAGCACAGATACGCAGTATTTT. It translates to CASSLGRQGSTDTQYF. V usage is TRBV11-1 and J usage is TRBJ2-3; 7 positions agree with TRBD1. CDR1 and CDR2 (germline): SGHAT, FQDESV (reference sequence). The CDR3 has 16 residues. With 1 base clipped from V and 0 bases from J, the junction kept 4 bases outside the gene matches.

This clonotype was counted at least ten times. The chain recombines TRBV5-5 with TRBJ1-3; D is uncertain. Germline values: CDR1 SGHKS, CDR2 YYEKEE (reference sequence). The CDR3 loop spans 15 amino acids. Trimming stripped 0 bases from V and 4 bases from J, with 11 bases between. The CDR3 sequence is CASSLDTLGGNTIYF. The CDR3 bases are TGTGCCAGCAGCTTGGACACACTAGGGGGAAACACCATATATTTT.

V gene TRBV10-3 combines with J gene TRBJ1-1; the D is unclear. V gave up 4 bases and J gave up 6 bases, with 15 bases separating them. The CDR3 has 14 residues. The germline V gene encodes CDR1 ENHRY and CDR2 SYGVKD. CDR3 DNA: TGTGCCATCAGTGTTCGATCGGAACGGGCTGAAGCTTTCTTT. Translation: CAISVRSERAEAFF.

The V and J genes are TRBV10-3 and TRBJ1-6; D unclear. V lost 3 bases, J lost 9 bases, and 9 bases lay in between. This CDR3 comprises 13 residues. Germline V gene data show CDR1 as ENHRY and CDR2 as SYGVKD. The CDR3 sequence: CAISDARSSPLHF. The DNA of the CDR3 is TGTGCCATCAGTGACGCGCGGAGTTCACCCCTCCACTTT.

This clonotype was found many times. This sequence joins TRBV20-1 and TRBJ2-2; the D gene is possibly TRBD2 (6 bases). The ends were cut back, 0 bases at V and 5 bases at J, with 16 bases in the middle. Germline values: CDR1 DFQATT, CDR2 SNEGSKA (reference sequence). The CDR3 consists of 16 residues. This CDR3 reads CSARDRDWGGTGELFF. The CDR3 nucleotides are TGCAGTGCTAGAGATCGCGACTGGGGAGGAACCGGGGAGCTGTTTTTT.

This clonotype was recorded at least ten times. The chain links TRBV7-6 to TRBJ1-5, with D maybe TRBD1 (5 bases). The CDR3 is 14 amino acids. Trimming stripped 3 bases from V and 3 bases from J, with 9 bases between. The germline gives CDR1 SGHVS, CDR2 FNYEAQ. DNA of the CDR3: TGTGCCAGCAGCTTGGGGGGTAACAATCAGCCCCAGCATTTT. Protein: CASSLGGNNQPQHF.

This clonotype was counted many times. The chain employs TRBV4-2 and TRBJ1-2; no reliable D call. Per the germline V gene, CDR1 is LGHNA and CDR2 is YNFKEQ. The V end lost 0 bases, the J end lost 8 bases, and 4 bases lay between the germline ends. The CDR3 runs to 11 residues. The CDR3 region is CASSQDYGYTF. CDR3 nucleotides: TGTGCCAGCAGCCAAGATTACGGCTACACCTTC.

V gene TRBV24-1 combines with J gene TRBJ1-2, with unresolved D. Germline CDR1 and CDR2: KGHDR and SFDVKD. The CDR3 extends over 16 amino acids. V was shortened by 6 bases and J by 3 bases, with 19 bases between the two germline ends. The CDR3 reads CATSHDEREEHYGYTF. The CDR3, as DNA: TGTGCCACCAGTCATGACGAGAGGGAAGAACACTATGGCTACACCTTC.